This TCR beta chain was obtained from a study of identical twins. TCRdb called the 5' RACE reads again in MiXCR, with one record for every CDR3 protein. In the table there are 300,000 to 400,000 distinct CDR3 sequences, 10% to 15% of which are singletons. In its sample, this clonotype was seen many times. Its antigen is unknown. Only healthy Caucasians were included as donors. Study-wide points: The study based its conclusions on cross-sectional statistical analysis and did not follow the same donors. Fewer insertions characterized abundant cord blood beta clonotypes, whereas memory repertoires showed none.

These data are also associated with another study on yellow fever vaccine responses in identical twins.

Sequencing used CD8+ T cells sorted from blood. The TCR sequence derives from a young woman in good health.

The CDR3 reads CASSETGPNYGYTF. The CDR3 region has the DNA TGTGCCAGCAGTGAAACAGGGCCAAACTATGGCTACACCTTC. J is TRBJ1-2 and V is TRBV6-1, with D perhaps TRBD1 (6 bases). Trimming took 2 bases from V and 2 from J, leaving 9 bases between them. The CDR3 covers 14 residues. Germline V gene lookup returns CDR1 MNHNS and CDR2 SASEGT.